The 17 T cell receptor beta chains given below trace back to one sample, sequenced in a study of cytomegalovirus exposure and HLA in healthy donors. PCR used 60 Vbeta primers and 13 Jbeta primers. Assay: immunoSEQ multiplex PCR; the TCRdb copy retains only in-frame clones and omits some. The sample lists some 130,000 clones, roughly 70% occurring once. The specimen was PBMCs. Receptor source: a man aged 30-40 years in good health and CMV-seronegative.

The chain has TRBV4-1 and TRBJ2-1; 10 bases map to TRBD2. The germline V gene encodes CDR1 MGHRA and CDR2 YSYEKL. The CDR3 runs to 17 residues. The J segment lost 2 bases and the V segment lost 1 base, leaving 5 bases of the junction unmatched. The CDR3 DNA follows: TGCGCCAGCAGCCAAGTGGGAGCGGGGGGGACCTACAATGAGCAGTTCTTC. As protein: CASSQVGAGGTYNEQFF.

CDR3: CASSLQGADTEAFF. In DNA form, the CDR3 reads TGTGCCAGCAGCCTCCAGGGGGCGGACACTGAAGCTTTCTTT. The chain is built from TRBV5-5 and TRBJ1-1; TRBD1 agrees at 8 bases. There are 14 residues in the CDR3. The germline V gene encodes CDR1 SGHKS and CDR2 YYEKEE (reference sequence). V trimming: 4 bases; J trimming: 3 bases; junction bases outside the gene matches: 5.

Of note for this clone: Other nucleotide sequences from this sample produce the same CDR3. The V and J genes are TRBV9 and TRBJ2-2; perhaps TRBD1 as D (5 bases). Trimming cost V 0 bases and J 1 base, with 10 bases left between them. Per the germline V gene, CDR1 is SGDLS and CDR2 is YYNGEE. This CDR3 region has 16 residues. The CDR3 reads CASSVGGQGNTGELFF. The CDR3 DNA is TGTGCCAGCAGCGTAGGTGGTCAGGGGAACACCGGGGAGCTGTTTTTT.

J is TRBJ1-5 and V is TRBV10-3; D unclear. Trimming cost V 0 bases and J 4 bases, with 10 bases left between them. This CDR3 is 15 amino acids long. Germline loops: CDR1 ENHRY, CDR2 SYGVKD. In DNA form, the CDR3 reads TGTGCCATCAGTGAGTCGGGAGGAGGGAATCAGCCCCAGCATTTT. Its translation: CAISESGGGNQPQHF.

The chain employs TRBV19 and TRBJ2-1, with a weak D call TRBD2 (6 bases). Germline V lookup: CDR1 LNHDA, CDR2 SQIVND (reference sequence). Trimming stripped 3 bases from V and 3 bases from J, with 6 bases between. CDR3 length: 13 amino acids. The CDR3, as DNA: TGTGCCAGTAGTATGACTAGCTACAATGAGCAGTTCTTC. Amino acid sequence: CASSMTSYNEQFF.

The genes are TRBV5-1 and TRBJ1-1, with D possibly being TRBD1 (6 bases). With 2 bases removed from V and 6 bases from J, the gap between germline ends came to 17 bases. The CDR3 has 15 residues. From germline, CDR1 is SGHRS and CDR2 YFSETQ. CDR3 DNA sequence: TGCGCCAGCAGCTTCCTCCCAGGGGTAGCCGCTGAAGCTTTCTTT. Its protein product is CASSFLPGVAAEAFF.

The gene calls are TRBV29-1 and TRBJ2-7, with 7 nucleotides matching TRBD2. Per germline, CDR1 SQVTM and CDR2 ANQGSEA. CDR3 length: 13 amino acids. Trimming removed 1 base from V and 4 bases from J; junction bases left unmatched: 4. CDR3 sequence: CSVEGHGGYEQYF. CDR3 DNA: TGCAGCGTTGAAGGACACGGGGGGTACGAGCAGTACTTC.

The CDR3 reads CASSTQTASGANVLTF. The CDR3 coding sequence is TGTGCCAGCAGCACCCAAACAGCCTCTGGGGCCAACGTCCTGACTTTC. The chain carries TRBV28 and TRBJ2-6; D is undetermined. V was trimmed by 6 bases and J by 0 bases, leaving 12 bases between them. The CDR3 length is 16 residues. CDR1 and CDR2 from the germline V gene are MDHEN and SYDVKM.

This sequence joins TRBV5-4 and TRBJ1-3; 9 bases map to TRBD1. The DNA end is a closer match to TRBJ2-2, so the J assignment may be wrong. CDR3 length equals 15 residues. Germline V gene data show CDR1 as SGHNT and CDR2 as YYREEE (reference sequence). CDR3: CASSLPGQGVGELFF. CDR3 DNA: TGTGCCAGCAGCTTACCGGGACAGGGTGTCGGGGAGCTGTTTTTT.

The V and J genes are TRBV29-1 and TRBJ1-4; D perhaps matches TRBD1 (5 bases). Germline V gene data show CDR1 as SQVTM and CDR2 as ANQGSEA. The V gene lost 4 bases and the J gene lost 8 bases, with 14 bases spanning the gap. The CDR3 is made up of 13 amino acids. CDR3 residues: CSVVRRAGEKLFF. The CDR3 DNA is TGCAGCGTTGTTCGCAGGGCGGGGGAAAAACTGTTTTTT.

The chain carries TRBV5-4 and TRBJ2-1; 9 bases fit TRBD2. J lost 7 bases, V lost 5 bases, and 7 bases had no gene match. The CDR3 extends over 14 amino acids. Germline V gene data show CDR1 as SGHNT and CDR2 as YYREEE (reference sequence). The DNA of the CDR3 is TGTGCCAGCAGAGGGGCGGGAGGGCCTAATGAGCAGTTCTTC. Translating it yields CASRGAGGPNEQFF.

The chain has TRBV5-6 and TRBJ2-7, with D maybe TRBD1 (6 bases). From germline, CDR1 is SGHDT and CDR2 YYEEEE. The V end was cut by 3 bases, the J end by 4 bases, with 8 bases between. The CDR3 totals 12 residues. CDR3 in DNA: TGTGCCAGCAGCTGGGGGCGGTACGAGCAGTACTTC. As protein: CASSWGRYEQYF.

The gene calls are TRBV9 and TRBJ2-7; TRBD2 matches at 8 bases. V trimming: 0 bases; J trimming: 4 bases; junction bases outside the gene matches: 6. Germline V gives CDR1 SGDLS, CDR2 YYNGEE. The CDR3 consists of 15 residues. The CDR3 loop reads CASSVGGSGIYEQYF. The CDR3, as DNA: TGTGCCAGCAGCGTAGGAGGTAGCGGGATTTACGAGCAGTACTTC.

The chain employs TRBV9 and TRBJ2-5; D is unresolved. This CDR3 is 15 amino acids long. The germline CDR1 and CDR2 sequences are SGDLS and YYNGEE. Trimming took 0 bases from V and 2 from J, leaving 11 bases between them. This CDR3 is CASSVAEQPQETQYF. Written as DNA, the CDR3 is TGTGCCAGCAGCGTAGCTGAACAGCCACAAGAGACCCAGTACTTC.

This clone occurred a few times. The chain links TRBV5-6 to TRBJ1-2; tentative D call: TRBD1 (5 bases). V dropped 1 base and J dropped 4 bases, with 14 bases sitting between them. There are 15 residues in the CDR3. CDR1 is SGHDT, CDR2 YYEEEE, per germline. DNA of the CDR3: TGTGCCAGCAGCTTGACTCGTTCAGGGTCCTATGGCTACACCTTC. Encoded protein: CASSLTRSGSYGYTF.

The J gene is TRBJ2-5, the V gene TRBV5-4, with TRBD2 identical over 9 bases. This CDR3 is built from 18 residues. V trimming: 0 bases; J trimming: 5 bases; junction bases outside the gene matches: 14. CDR1 SGHNT and CDR2 YYREEE come from the germline V gene (reference sequence). This CDR3 reads CASSLVGLATKARETQYF. The CDR3 region has the DNA TGTGCCAGCAGCTTGGTTGGACTAGCGACTAAAGCGAGGGAGACCCAGTACTTC. Combining the CDR3 with reference TRBV5-4 and TRBJ2-5 gives the whole variable domain ETGVTQSPTHLIKTRGQQVTLRCSSQSGHNTVSWYQQALGQGPQFIFQYYREEENGRGNFPPRFSGLQFPNYSSELNVNALELDDSALYLCASSLVGLATKARETQYFGPGTRLLVL.

The genes are TRBV7-9 and TRBJ2-2; TRBD1 matches at 8 bases. This CDR3 comprises 15 residues. The germline gives CDR1 SEHNR, CDR2 FQNEAQ (reference sequence). V lost 5 bases, J lost 1 base, and 3 bases stayed unmatched. The CDR3 DNA sequence: TGTGCCAGCAGCGACAGGGGTGGGAACACCGGGGAGCTGTTTTTT. This codes for CASSDRGGNTGELFF.